Described below is a single TCR beta chain sequence and its context. Its specificity is unknown. The data were taken from a study of cytomegalovirus exposure and HLA in healthy donors. Assay: immunoSEQ multiplex PCR; the TCRdb copy retains only in-frame clones and omits some. In the table there are some 340,000 clones, about 90% of which are singletons. General study points: Cytomegalovirus association was assigned to 170 or so TCR beta chains. There were some public TCRs occurring in many donors, but most TCR sequences were rare. Subsequent analysis revealed that first-cohort TCR clusters tended to co-occur in the 120 or so validation repertoires.

The V segment lost 0 bases and the J segment 6 bases; nucleotides outside the gene matches: 11. The CDR3 spans 16 residues. Germline-derived CDR1 and CDR2 are SGDLS and YYNGEE. The source material was PBMCs. This TCR derives from a woman under 40 in good health and CMV-seropositive. This chain links TRBV9 with TRBJ2-7, with 8 bases identical to TRBD2. The CDR3 DNA sequence: TGTGCCAGCAGCGTAGGGGCGGGACTAGATTTCCTCGAGCAGTACTTC. As protein: CASSVGAGLDFLEQYF.